This T cell receptor (beta chain) is drawn from a study of T cell changes during pregnancy in multiple sclerosis. Profiling relied on immunoSEQ multiplex PCR, and the TCRdb table lists in-frame clones only, not all of them. The table includes more than 25,000 clones, roughly nine tenths detected once. Sequencing used CD8+ T cells from peripheral blood mononuclear cells, obtained in the third trimester of pregnancy. The sequence was obtained from a female donor with multiple sclerosis, enrolled in a pregnancy study.

The CDR3 DNA follows: TGTGCCACCACCGAAGTCAGGGGTGGAGGCTATGGCTACACCTTC. This gives the protein CATTEVRGGGYGYTF. The chain links TRBV15 to TRBJ1-2; D is perhaps TRBD1 (6 bases). The V and J ends lost 7 bases and 4 bases respectively, with 19 bases between them. The germline V gene encodes CDR1 LNHNV and CDR2 YYDKDF (reference sequence). The CDR3 covers 15 residues.